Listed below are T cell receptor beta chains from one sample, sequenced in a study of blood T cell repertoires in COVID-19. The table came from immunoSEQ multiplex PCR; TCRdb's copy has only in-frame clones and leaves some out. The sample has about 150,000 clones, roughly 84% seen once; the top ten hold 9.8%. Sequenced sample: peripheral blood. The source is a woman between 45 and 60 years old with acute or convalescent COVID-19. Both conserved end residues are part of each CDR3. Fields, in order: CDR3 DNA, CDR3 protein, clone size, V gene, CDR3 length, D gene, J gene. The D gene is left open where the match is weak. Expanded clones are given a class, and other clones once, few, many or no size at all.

TGTGCCAGCAGTTACTACGGGAACACTGAAGCTTTCTTT	CASSYYGNTEAFF	NA	TRBV6-5	13	NA	TRBJ1-1
TGTGCCAGCAGTTTAGCGAGGCAGAGGTGGTACTTC	CASSLARQRWYF	NA	TRBV12-3/TRBV12-4	12	NA	TRBJ2-7
TGCGCCAGCAGCTTATGGGGACAGGGAGGAGAGACCCAGTACTTC	CASSLWGQGGETQYF	NA	TRBV5-1	15	TRBD1	TRBJ2-5
TGTGCCACCAGCGAGGCGACTACTAGTAATCAGCCCCAGCATTTT	CATSEATTSNQPQHF	NA	TRBV15	15	NA	TRBJ1-5
TGTGCCAGCAGCCAGACAGCCCCGAAGTCCGCTTTCTTT	CASSQTAPKSAFF	medium-sized	TRBV14	13	NA	TRBJ1-1
TGTGCCAGCAGTAGGGGGACAGACTCCTACGAGCAGTACTTC	CASSRGTDSYEQYF	NA	TRBV6-2/TRBV6-3	14	TRBD1	TRBJ2-7
TGCGCCAGCAGCTTGGGGCGGGATCGGGCCTACGAGCAGTACTTC	CASSLGRDRAYEQYF	NA	TRBV5-1	15	NA	TRBJ2-7
TGTGCCAGCAGACAAGCGCTAGGGGCAGATACGCAGTATTTT	CASRQALGADTQYF	NA	TRBV28	14	NA	TRBJ2-3
TGTGCCAGCAGCGCGGGACAGGGAGACACCATATATTTT	CASSAGQGDTIYF	once	TRBV7-3	13	TRBD1	TRBJ1-3
TGTGCCAGCAGCCTACCTAGAGGTTTGGCGGCGGGGGCAAATGAGCAGTTCTTC	CASSLPRGLAAGANEQFF	few	TRBV7-9	18	NA	TRBJ2-1
TGTGCCAGCAAATTAGGGGGCGCGAGCAATCAGCCCCAGCATTTT	CASKLGGASNQPQHF	NA	TRBV28	15	TRBD1	TRBJ1-5
TGTGCCAGCAGCTTGTACCAGGGCTCCTACAATGAGCAGTTCTTC	CASSLYQGSYNEQFF	NA	TRBV5-5	15	NA	TRBJ2-1
TGTGCCAGCTCACCGTTTTCCGGGACAGGTTACGGCTACACCTTC	CASSPFSGTGYGYTF	NA	TRBV18	15	TRBD1	TRBJ1-2
TGCAGCGTTGAAGATTATCAAGTGCCGGATGAGCAGTTCTTC	CSVEDYQVPDEQFF	NA	TRBV29-1	14	NA	TRBJ2-1